These 19 T cell receptor beta chains were all obtained from the same sample, sequenced in a study of identical twins. TCRdb called the 5' RACE reads again in MiXCR, with one record for every CDR3 protein. The sample contains some 96,000 distinct CDR3 sequences, 5.9% of which appear only once. Sequenced material: memory T cells sorted from blood. These receptors all come from a woman aged 45-59 years in good health.

The rearrangement uses TRBV27 and TRBJ2-3, with D possibly TRBD1 on 7 matching bases. In germline, CDR1 is MNHEY, CDR2 SMNVEV (reference sequence). This CDR3 region has 15 residues. With 5 bases removed from V and 7 bases from J, the gap between germline ends came to 19 bases. The CDR3 loop reads CASSAGQPIRNTQYF. In nucleotides, the CDR3 is TGTGCCAGCAGTGCGGGACAGCCGATACGGAATACGCAGTATTTT.

The chain links TRBV11-2 to TRBJ1-1; 7 bases align to TRBD1. Unmatched junction bases numbered 9, after V lost 5 bases and J lost 0 bases. This CDR3 has 16 residues. From germline, CDR1 is SGHAT and CDR2 FQNNGV. CDR3 coding DNA: TGTGCCAGCAGCCCCCCCGGGACAGCCCTGAACACTGAAGCTTTCTTT. It codes for CASSPPGTALNTEAFF.

This rearrangement joins TRBV6-5 to TRBJ2-7, with unresolved D. V was trimmed by 2 bases and J by 2 bases, leaving 10 bases between them. The CDR3 contains 14 residues. The germline gives CDR1 MNHEY, CDR2 SVGAGI. CDR3 region: CASSYDQVTYEQYF. For the CDR3, the DNA is TGTGCCAGCAGTTACGACCAGGTAACCTACGAGCAGTACTTC.

J is TRBJ2-1 and V is TRBV11-2; D not resolved. Trimming took 7 bases from V and 2 from J, leaving 21 bases between them. The CDR3 is 17 amino acids. CDR1 and CDR2 from the germline V gene are SGHAT and FQNNGV. CDR3 in DNA: TGTGCCAGCACCTCGATAATCGGAGTCACCGCCTACAATGAGCAGTTCTTC. Its protein product is CASTSIIGVTAYNEQFF.

This clonotype has a count of ten or more. V is TRBV6-1 and J is TRBJ1-1; tentative D call: TRBD1 (5 bases). This CDR3 has 14 residues. Germline assignment: CDR1 MNHNS and CDR2 SASEGT. Trimming stripped 6 bases from V and 1 base from J, with 12 bases between. As DNA, the CDR3 is TGTGCCAGCAGACCCTCCGGACAGAACACTGAAGCTTTCTTT. Encoded protein: CASRPSGQNTEAFF.

This clonotype was recorded many times. The rearrangement links TRBV6-4 to TRBJ2-1; 10 bases map to TRBD2. The CDR3 covers 15 residues. With V trimmed by 4 bases and J by 7 bases, 7 bases remained unmatched. Germline CDR1 and CDR2: MRHNA and SNTAGT. The CDR3 DNA sequence: TGTGCCAGCAGTGGGCTAGCGGGAGAGGTTAATGAGCAGTTCTTC. It is translated as CASSGLAGEVNEQFF.

This clonotype was seen ten or more times. This rearrangement joins TRBV12-3 or TRBV12-4 to TRBJ1-4, with D perhaps TRBD1 (5 bases). The CDR3 totals 13 residues. The germline V and J ends were trimmed by 3 bases and 8 bases, with 10 bases remaining between them. CDR3 sequence (DNA): TGTGCCAGCAGTTTGAGGGGCCGGGAAAAACTGTTTTTT. Its translation is CASSLRGREKLFF.

In this sample, this clonotype turned up many times. The chain recombines TRBV11-2 with TRBJ1-4, with D perhaps TRBD1 (5 bases). Germline loops: CDR1 SGHAT, CDR2 FQNNGV. V was shortened by 3 bases and J by 7 bases, with 24 bases between the two germline ends. The CDR3 is made up of 18 amino acids. In DNA form, the CDR3 reads TGTGCCAGCAGCTTTGGAAAGACAGCGAACCGGGCAGGTGAAAAACTGTTTTTT. This codes for CASSFGKTANRAGEKLFF.

The chain links TRBV11-2 to TRBJ2-1, with TRBD1 as a possible D gene (6 bases). V was cut by 1 base and J by 10 bases, with 11 bases left in between. The CDR3 totals 13 residues. Germline V gene sequence: CDR1 SGHAT, CDR2 FQNNGV. CDR3 coding DNA: TGTGCCAGCAGCTTAGTATCTGGGGGCGAGCAGTTCTTC. Residues: CASSLVSGGEQFF.

This chain joins TRBV7-9 and TRBJ1-5; D may be TRBD1 (5 bases). The CDR3 has 16 residues. CDR1 and CDR2 from the germline V gene are SEHNR and FQNEAQ (reference sequence). V gave up 1 base and J gave up 2 bases, with 12 bases separating them. The CDR3 DNA sequence: TGTGCCAGCAGCTTAGGCGGGACTCGGGGCAATCAGCCCCAGCATTTT. This codes for CASSLGGTRGNQPQHF.

This clonotype was seen a few times. The chain couples TRBV11-2 to TRBJ2-3; the match to TRBD1 covers 8 bases. Unmatched junction bases numbered 2, after V lost 3 bases and J lost 3 bases. The V gene's germline CDR1 is SGHAT and CDR2 FQNNGV. This CDR3 region has 14 residues. The CDR3 is CASSFDRGTDTQYF. The CDR3 nucleotides read TGTGCCAGCAGCTTCGACAGGGGAACAGATACGCAGTATTTT.

This clonotype was counted ten times or more. The chain is built from TRBV5-1 and TRBJ2-2; D remains ambiguous. Germline V lookup: CDR1 SGHRS, CDR2 YFSETQ. The CDR3 length is 18 residues. The V gene lost 1 base and the J gene lost 1 base, with 17 bases spanning the gap. CDR3 sequence (DNA): TGCGCCAGCAGCTTGATAGCCCTATTGGATCGGAACACCGGGGAGCTGTTTTTT. Its translation is CASSLIALLDRNTGELFF.

In its sample, this clonotype was seen a few times. The chain uses TRBV5-1 and TRBJ2-1; 10 nucleotides match TRBD2. CDR1 is SGHRS, CDR2 YFSETQ, per germline. V trimming: 3 bases; J trimming: 7 bases; junction bases outside the gene matches: 10. This CDR3 has 16 residues. CDR3 bases: TGCGCCAGCAGCTATACCCCAGCGGGAGGGAATAATGAGCAGTTCTTC. The encoded protein is CASSYTPAGGNNEQFF.

In its sample, this clonotype was seen many times. The chain employs TRBV11-2 and TRBJ2-5; the D is unclear. Germline CDR1 and CDR2: SGHAT and FQNNGV. The CDR3 consists of 13 residues. Trimming pared 5 bases from V and 2 bases from J, leaving 9 bases between. In nucleotides, the CDR3 is TGTGCCAGCAGCCCCCAACAGCAAGAGACCCAGTACTTC. This sequence encodes CASSPQQQETQYF.

This clonotype was seen at least ten times. This chain connects TRBV5-5 to TRBJ2-3; D may correspond to TRBD1 or TRBD2 (5 bases each). Trimming stripped 2 bases from V and 4 bases from J, with 14 bases between. The CDR3 is 15 amino acids. The germline gives CDR1 SGHKS, CDR2 YYEKEE (reference sequence). CDR3 nucleotide sequence: TGTGCCAGCAGCTTCCGAGGGGAGATCGCAGATACGCAGTATTTT. It codes for CASSFRGEIADTQYF.

Ten or more counts support this clonotype. This chain links TRBV29-1 with TRBJ2-5; possibly TRBD2 for D (6 bases). The CDR3 sequence is 10 residues long. Trimming removed 7 bases at V and 7 bases at J, with 10 bases between. In germline, CDR1 is SQVTM, CDR2 ANQGSEA. Written as DNA, the CDR3 is TGCAGCGCTGGGGGAGGGACCCAGTACTTC. It specifies CSAGGGTQYF.

This clonotype has a handful of counts. The V call is TRBV27, the J call TRBJ2-5, with 8 bases that match TRBD1. The CDR3 is 15 amino acids. With 6 bases clipped from V and 5 bases from J, the junction kept 11 bases outside the gene matches. Per the germline V gene, CDR1 is MNHEY and CDR2 is SMNVEV (reference sequence). The CDR3: CASRRTGSVWETQYF. The CDR3 nucleotides are TGTGCCAGCAGGCGGACAGGGTCCGTTTGGGAGACCCAGTACTTC.

This clonotype was observed a few times. The rearrangement uses TRBV20-1 and TRBJ2-1; TRBD2 matches at 12 bases. The CDR3 runs to 13 residues. Germline values: CDR1 DFQATT, CDR2 SNEGSKA (reference sequence). Trimming took 5 bases from V and 9 from J; bases not matched to a gene: 5. The CDR3 reads CSALAGGPSEQFF. DNA of the CDR3: TGCAGTGCTCTAGCGGGAGGGCCGAGTGAGCAGTTCTTC.

This clonotype appeared many times. V gene TRBV11-3 combines with J gene TRBJ2-1, with 14 bases that match TRBD2. The germline CDR1 and CDR2 sequences are SGHNT and YENEEA. V was clipped by 4 bases and J by 6 bases; unmatched bases: 5. The CDR3 contains 16 residues. The chain's CDR3 is CASSSGTSGGFNEQFF. Written as DNA, the CDR3 is TGTGCCAGCAGCTCCGGGACTAGCGGGGGATTCAATGAGCAGTTCTTC.